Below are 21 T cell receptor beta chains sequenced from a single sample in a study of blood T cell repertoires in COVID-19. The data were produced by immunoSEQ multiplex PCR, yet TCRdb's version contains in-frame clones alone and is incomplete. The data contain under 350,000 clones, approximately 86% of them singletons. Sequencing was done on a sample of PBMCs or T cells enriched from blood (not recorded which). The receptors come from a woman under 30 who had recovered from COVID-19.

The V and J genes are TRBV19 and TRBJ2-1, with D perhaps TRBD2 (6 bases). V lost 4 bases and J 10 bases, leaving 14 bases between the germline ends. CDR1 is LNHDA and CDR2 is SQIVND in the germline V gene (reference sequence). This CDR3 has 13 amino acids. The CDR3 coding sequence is TGTGCCAGTAGTACCCTATCGGGGGAAGAGCAGTTCTTC. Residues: CASSTLSGEEQFF.

DNA for the CDR3: TGTGCCAGCTCACCATTAGGGGGCCCTAATCAGCCCCAGCATTTT. Its translation is CASSPLGGPNQPQHF. The rearrangement uses TRBV18 and TRBJ1-5, with 7 bases aligning to TRBD1. V gave up 2 bases and J gave up 4 bases; unmatched junction bases: 5. Germline values: CDR1 KGHSH, CDR2 LQKENI. The CDR3 is 15 amino acids.

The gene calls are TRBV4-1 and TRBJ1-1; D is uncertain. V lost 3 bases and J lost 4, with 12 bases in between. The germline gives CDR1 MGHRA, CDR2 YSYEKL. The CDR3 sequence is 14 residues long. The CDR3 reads CASSQRSRGTEAFF. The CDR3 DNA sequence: TGCGCCAGCAGCCAGCGCAGTCGGGGCACTGAAGCTTTCTTT.

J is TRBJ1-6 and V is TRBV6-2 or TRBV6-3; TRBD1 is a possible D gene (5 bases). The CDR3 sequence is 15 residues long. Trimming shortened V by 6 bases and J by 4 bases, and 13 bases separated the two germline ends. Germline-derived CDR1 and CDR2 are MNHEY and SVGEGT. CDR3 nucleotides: TGTGCCAGCAGCCGCGACAGCACGTATAATTCACCCCTCCACTTT. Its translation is CASSRDSTYNSPLHF.

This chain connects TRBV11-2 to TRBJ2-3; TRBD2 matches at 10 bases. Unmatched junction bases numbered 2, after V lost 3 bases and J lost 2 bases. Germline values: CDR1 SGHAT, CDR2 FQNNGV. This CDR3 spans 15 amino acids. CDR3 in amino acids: CASSFSGGVTDTQYF. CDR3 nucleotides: TGTGCCAGCAGCTTCAGCGGGGGGGTCACAGATACGCAGTATTTT.

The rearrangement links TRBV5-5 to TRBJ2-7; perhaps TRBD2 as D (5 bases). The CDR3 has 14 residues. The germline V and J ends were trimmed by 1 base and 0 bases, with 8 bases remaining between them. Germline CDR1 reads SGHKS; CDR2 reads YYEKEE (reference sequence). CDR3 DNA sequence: TGTGCCAGCAGCTTGCGGGGTCTCTCCTACGAGCAGTACTTC. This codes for CASSLRGLSYEQYF.

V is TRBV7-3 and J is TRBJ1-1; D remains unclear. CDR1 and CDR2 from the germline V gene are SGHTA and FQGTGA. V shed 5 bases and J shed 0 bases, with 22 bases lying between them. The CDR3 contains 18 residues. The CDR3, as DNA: TGTGCCAGCAGCCTGACTAAAAGTCACTTAGTAATGAACACTGAAGCTTTCTTT. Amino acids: CASSLTKSHLVMNTEAFF.

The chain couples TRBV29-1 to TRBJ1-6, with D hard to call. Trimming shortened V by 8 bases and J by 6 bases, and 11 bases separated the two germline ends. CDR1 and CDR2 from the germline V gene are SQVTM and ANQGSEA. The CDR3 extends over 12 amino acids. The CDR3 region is CSTPAGNSPLHF. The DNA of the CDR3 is TGCAGCACCCCCGCCGGTAATTCACCCCTCCACTTT.

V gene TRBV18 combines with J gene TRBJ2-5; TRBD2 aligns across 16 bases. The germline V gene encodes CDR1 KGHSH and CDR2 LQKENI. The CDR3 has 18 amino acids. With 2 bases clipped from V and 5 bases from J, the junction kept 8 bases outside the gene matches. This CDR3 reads CASSPGTSGGEVFETQYF. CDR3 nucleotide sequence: TGTGCCAGCTCACCAGGGACTAGCGGGGGGGAGGTATTCGAGACCCAGTACTTC.

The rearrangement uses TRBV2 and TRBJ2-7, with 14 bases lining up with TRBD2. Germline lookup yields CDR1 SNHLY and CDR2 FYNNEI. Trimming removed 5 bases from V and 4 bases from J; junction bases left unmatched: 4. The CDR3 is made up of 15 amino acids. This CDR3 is CASSTGTSGSYEQYF. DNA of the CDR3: TGTGCCAGCAGTACCGGGACTAGCGGGAGTTACGAGCAGTACTTC.

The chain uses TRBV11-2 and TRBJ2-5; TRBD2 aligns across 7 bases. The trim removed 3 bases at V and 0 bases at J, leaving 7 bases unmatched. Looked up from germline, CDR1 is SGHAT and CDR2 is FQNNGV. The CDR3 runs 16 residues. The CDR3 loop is CASSFRASGYQETQYF. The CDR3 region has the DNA TGTGCCAGCAGCTTTAGGGCTAGCGGTTACCAAGAGACCCAGTACTTC.

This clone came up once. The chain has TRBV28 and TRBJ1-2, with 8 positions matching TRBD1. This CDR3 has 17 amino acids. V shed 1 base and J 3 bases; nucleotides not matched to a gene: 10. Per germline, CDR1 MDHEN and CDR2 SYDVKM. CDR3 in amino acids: CASSLFGETGAHYGYTF. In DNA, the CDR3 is TGTGCCAGCAGTTTATTCGGGGAGACAGGGGCACACTATGGCTACACCTTC.

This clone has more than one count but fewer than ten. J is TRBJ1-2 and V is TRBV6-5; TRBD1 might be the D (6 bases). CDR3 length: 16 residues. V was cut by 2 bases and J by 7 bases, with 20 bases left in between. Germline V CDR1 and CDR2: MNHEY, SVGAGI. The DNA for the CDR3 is TGTGCCAGCAGTTACCGGAGGGGGGGCGAGAAGTCTGGCTACACCTTC. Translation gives CASSYRRGGEKSGYTF.

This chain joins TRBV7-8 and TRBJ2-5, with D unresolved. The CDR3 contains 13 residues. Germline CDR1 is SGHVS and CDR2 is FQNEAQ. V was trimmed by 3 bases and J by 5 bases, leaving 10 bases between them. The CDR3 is CASSLISRETQYF. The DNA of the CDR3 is TGTGCCAGCAGCTTGATTAGCCGGGAGACCCAGTACTTC.

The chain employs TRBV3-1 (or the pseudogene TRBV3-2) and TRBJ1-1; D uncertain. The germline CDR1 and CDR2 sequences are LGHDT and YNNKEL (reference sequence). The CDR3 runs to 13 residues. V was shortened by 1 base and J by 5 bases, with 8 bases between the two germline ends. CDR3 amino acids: CASSQVAGTEAFF. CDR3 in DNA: TGTGCCAGCAGCCAAGTAGCCGGGACTGAAGCTTTCTTT.

CDR3 coding DNA: TGTGCCACCAGTGATTTGCCGACTAGCGGGAGGGGGAATGAGCAGTTCTTC. Its translation is CATSDLPTSGRGNEQFF. The chain uses TRBV24-1 and TRBJ2-1; 14 bases agree with TRBD2. The CDR3 is 17 residues long. Germline V gene lookup returns CDR1 KGHDR and CDR2 SFDVKD. J lost 7 bases, V lost 0 bases, and 4 bases had no gene match.

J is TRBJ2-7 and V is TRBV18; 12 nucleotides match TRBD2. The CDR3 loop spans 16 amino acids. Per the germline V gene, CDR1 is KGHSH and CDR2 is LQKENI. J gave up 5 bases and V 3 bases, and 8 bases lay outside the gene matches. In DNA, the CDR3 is TGTGCCAGCTCACCCGAACTAGCGGGGGGCCGGGACGAGCAGTACTTC. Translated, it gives CASSPELAGGRDEQYF.

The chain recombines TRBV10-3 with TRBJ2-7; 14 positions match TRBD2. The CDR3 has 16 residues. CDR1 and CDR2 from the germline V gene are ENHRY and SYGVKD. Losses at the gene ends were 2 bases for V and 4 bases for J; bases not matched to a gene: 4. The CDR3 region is CAISEAGLAGVYEQYF. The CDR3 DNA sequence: TGTGCCATCAGTGAGGCGGGACTAGCGGGAGTTTACGAGCAGTACTTC.

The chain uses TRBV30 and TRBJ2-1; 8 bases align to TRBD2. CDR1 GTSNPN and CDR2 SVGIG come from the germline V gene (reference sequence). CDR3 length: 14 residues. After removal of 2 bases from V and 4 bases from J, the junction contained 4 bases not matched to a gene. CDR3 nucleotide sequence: TGTGCCTGGAGTTCGCTAGCGGGTTACAATGAGCAGTTCTTC. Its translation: CAWSSLAGYNEQFF.

The CDR3 region is CAWSVRGWISYEQYF. The CDR3 DNA sequence: TGTGCCTGGAGTGTACGCGGGTGGATCTCCTACGAGCAGTACTTC. The rearrangement uses TRBV30 and TRBJ2-7, with D possibly matching TRBD2 (5 bases). V was clipped by 0 bases and J by 0 bases, with 12 bases between them. The germline V gene encodes CDR1 GTSNPN and CDR2 SVGIG (reference sequence). This CDR3 region has 15 residues.

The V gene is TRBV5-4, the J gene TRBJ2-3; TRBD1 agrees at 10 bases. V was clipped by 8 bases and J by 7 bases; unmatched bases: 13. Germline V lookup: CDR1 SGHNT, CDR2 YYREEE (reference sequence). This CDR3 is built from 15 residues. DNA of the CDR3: TGTGCCAGTGACCTTAGGGGACAGGGGAGAAATACGCAGTATTTT. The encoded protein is CASDLRGQGRNTQYF.